This T cell receptor beta chain was sequenced during a study of regulatory T cells in long-lasting Graves disease. Study conclusions and caveats: Accuracy may have suffered from the small sample size.

The time point: persistent/refractory GD, antithyroid drugs over 5 years with positive TRAb. With RNA extracted from PBMCs as input, the TCR library was made. American Thyroid Association guidelines served as the basis for diagnosing Graves' disease. The CDR3 runs 15 residues. With 7 bases removed from V and 3 bases from J, the gap between germline ends came to 17 bases. Germline-derived CDR1 and CDR2 are SNHLY and FYNNEI. TCR beta libraries were built with iRepertoire HTBI primers and Arm-PCR of CDR3 regions. Per the original data handling: Looking across samples, the authors found 55 to 70 TRBV and approximately 14 TRBJ segments. TCRdb called the multiplex PCR reads again in MiXCR, with one record for every CDR3 protein. TCRdb, not the original authors, processed these V and J calls. There are about 430,000 distinct CDR3 sequences in the sample; around 20% occur only once, and 14% lies in the top ten.

As to this clonotype: The antigen is unknown.

This sequence was found in a female donor with Graves disease. The rearrangement uses TRBV2 and TRBJ2-3, with a tentative D call TRBD2 (6 bases). The source was peripheral blood mononuclear cells (PBMCs), collected when the disease was refractory, from a patient treated with antithyroid drugs. The CDR3: CASTSVRDRTDTQYF. CDR3 DNA: TGTGCCAGCACATCCGTGCGGGATAGAACAGATACGCAGTATTTT.